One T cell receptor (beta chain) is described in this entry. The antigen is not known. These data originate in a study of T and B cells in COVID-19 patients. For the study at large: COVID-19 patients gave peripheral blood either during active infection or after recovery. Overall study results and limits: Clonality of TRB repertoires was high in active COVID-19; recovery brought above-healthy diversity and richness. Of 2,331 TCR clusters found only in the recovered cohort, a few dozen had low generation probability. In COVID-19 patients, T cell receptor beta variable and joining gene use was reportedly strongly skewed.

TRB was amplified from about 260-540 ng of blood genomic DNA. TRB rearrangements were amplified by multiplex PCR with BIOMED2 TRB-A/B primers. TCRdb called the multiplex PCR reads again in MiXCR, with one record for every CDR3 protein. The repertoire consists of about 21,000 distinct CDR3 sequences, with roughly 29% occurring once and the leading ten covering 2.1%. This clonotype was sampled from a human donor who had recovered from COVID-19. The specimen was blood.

The CDR3 region has the DNA TGTGCCAGTAGTCTCCGAGGACAGGGGGCATCCTACGAGCAGTACTTC. Translating gives CASSLRGQGASYEQYF. The chain recombines TRBV19 with TRBJ2-7; 11 bases are shared with TRBD1. V was clipped by 5 bases and J by 1 base; unmatched bases: 7. CDR3 length equals 16 residues. Looked up from germline, CDR1 is LNHDA and CDR2 is SQIVND (reference sequence).